This TCR beta chain was profiled in a study of cytomegalovirus exposure and HLA in healthy donors (dated by TCRdb to 2016 to 2017). Regarding the complete study: The roughly 670 repertoires of the first cohort and the roughly 110 validation repertoires were produced on the same platform, according to a later analysis. To predict cytomegalovirus infection status, the study brought together high-throughput TCR immunosequencing, statistical association of individual TCRs with disease status, and machine learning. The study aimed to test whether cataloging public T cell receptors could reveal signatures of past pathogen exposure. Besides the first cohort of 666 subjects, a separate validation cohort made up of over a hundred different subjects was used. The full study reports these points: It was suggested by the authors that the approach could potentially be generalized to other disease states and immunological phenotypes. The classifier was reported to diagnose cytomegalovirus status with high specificity and sensitivity in both the original cohort and the validation cohort. A later analysis had no HLA typing for the validation cohort, so co-occurrence there was scored across all 130 or so repertoires. Subsequent analysis determined that TCRs grouped into clusters in the first cohort also showed a tendency toward co-occurrence across the roughly 120 validation repertoires, and 85% to 95% of cluster scores exceeded 0. While some public TCRs were present in many individuals, most TCR sequences turned up only very rarely across donors. The study gave a list of 150 to 200 TCR beta chains associated with cytomegalovirus. Three of the identified cytomegalovirus-associated TCR beta chains were confirmed in vitro to be specific for cytomegalovirus antigens.

Spanning cysteine to phenylalanine, the CDR3 consists of 12 amino acids. The entry retains the CDR3 DNA only, 36 bases that are in frame from base 1. According to the germline V gene (reference sequence), CDR1 reads GTSNPN and CDR2 reads SVGIG. The donors were included in the validation cohort of 130 or so subjects, a group kept apart from the roughly 670-subject first cohort. Library creation used the immunoSEQ multiplex PCR assay. In the paper's pipeline: A statistical classification framework was built for diagnosing cytomegalovirus status from the catalog of TCR beta chain sequences. TCRdb stores this immuneACCESS table with in-frame sequences only. Part of the clones is absent; in the studies checked, under half of the shortfall reflects unresolved V genes, and no reason is known for the rest. Clonal size and the V and J genes are those of that table, whereas D and trimming came from the DNA. In this sample the table shows around 190,000 clones, around 85% of which occur a single time. In total, the top ten clones hold around a sixth of the sample.

To note about this clone: The antigen this receptor binds is unknown. One end of the junction fails to match germline, which may point to a read error.

The sequenced sample was PBMCs. This sequence was found in a man younger than 35 in good health and CMV-seropositive. Rearrangement joined TRBV30 to TRBJ2-7; perhaps TRBD2 is the D gene, with 6 bases matching. The nucleotide sequence is given as TGTGCCTGGAAGAGCGGGTCCTCCGAGCAGTACTTC. This sequence encodes CAWKSGSSEQYF.